The TCR beta chain under discussion was sequenced for a study of T cells after yellow fever vaccination. Study-wide results and caveats: In FACS-sorted repertoires, abundant clonotypes from the bulk population could appear as contaminants.

The CDR3 extends over 14 amino acids. CDR1 LNHDA and CDR2 SQIVND come from the germline V gene (reference sequence). The V gene lost 3 bases and the J gene lost 4 bases, with 10 bases spanning the gap. Making TCR cDNA involved 5'RACE template switching, which added UMIs and a universal primer site. TCRdb reprocessed the 5' RACE reads via MiXCR and lists one record per CDR3 protein. Counted here are about 220,000 distinct CDR3 sequences, roughly 6.8% occurring once; the ten biggest clones make up more than 0.85%. Turning to this clonotype: The antigen remains unidentified.

The clonotype originates from a man aged 25 to 40 who received the YFV17D yellow fever vaccine. The sample in question was CD4+ T cells sorted from PBMCs, obtained on the day of the yellow fever booster vaccination. The chain links TRBV19 to TRBJ2-1; possibly TRBD1 for D (6 bases). The CDR3 DNA follows: TGTGCCAGTAGTATTCAGGGGCCGTACAATGAGCAGTTCTTC. Protein: CASSIQGPYNEQFF.